Below are 18 T cell receptor beta chains sequenced from a single sample in a study of vaccination and CD4 T cells after COVID-19. The sample's time point: late sampling 161 to 241 days after vaccination in a few convalescent patients. Via MiXCR, TCRdb re-called the PCR reads, giving one row per CDR3 protein. The sample has tens of thousands of distinct CDR3 sequences, approximately 49% seen once. The specimen was CD4+ T cells from blood, collected about 7 months after SARS-CoV-2 vaccination. The origin of the receptors is a human donor who had recovered from COVID-19.

A few counts support this clonotype. The chain combines TRBV19 with TRBJ1-5; 9 nucleotides agree with TRBD1. The trim removed 5 bases at V and 2 bases at J, leaving 4 bases unmatched. The CDR3 runs 15 residues. The germline gives CDR1 LNHDA, CDR2 SQIVND (reference sequence). CDR3 coding DNA: TGTGCCAGTAGTGTGACAGGGGGGGGCAATCAGCCCCAGCATTTT. This encodes CASSVTGGGNQPQHF. Full variable domain (missing parts from reference TRBV19 and TRBJ1-5): DGGITQSPKYLFRKEGQNVTLSCEQNLNHDAMYWYRQDPGQGLRLIYYSQIVNDFQKGDIAEGYSVSREKKESFPLTVTSAQKNPTAFYLCASSVTGGGNQPQHFGDGTRLSIL.

This rearrangement joins TRBV20-1 to TRBJ2-5, with a possible D match to TRBD2 (5 bases). This CDR3 has 16 residues. Looked up from germline, CDR1 is DFQATT and CDR2 is SNEGSKA (reference sequence). V dropped 3 bases and J dropped 4 bases, with 21 bases sitting between them. Here the CDR3 reads CSASSVGDATGETQYF. The CDR3 DNA sequence: TGCAGTGCTAGTTCGGTGGGAGATGCTACGGGAGAGACCCAGTACTTC.

The rearrangement uses TRBV19 and TRBJ2-3; a weak D match, TRBD2 (7 bases). The V gene's germline CDR1 is LNHDA and CDR2 SQIVND (reference sequence). Trimming stripped 7 bases from V and 10 bases from J, with 15 bases between. This CDR3 is built from 12 residues. The CDR3 spells CASNMGGGAQYF. DNA of the CDR3: TGTGCCAGTAACATGGGAGGGGGGGCGCAGTATTTT.

The rearrangement uses TRBV7-6 and TRBJ2-7; possible D gene TRBD1, 6 bases. The CDR3 spans 14 residues. CDR1 is SGHVS, CDR2 FNYEAQ, per germline. V lost 7 bases and J 0 bases, leaving 13 bases between the germline ends. The CDR3 spells CASTLQGSSYEQYF. CDR3 in DNA: TGTGCCAGCACCCTACAGGGAAGCTCCTACGAGCAGTACTTC.

This clonotype came up a few times. The chain employs TRBV20-1 and TRBJ2-2; 8 nucleotides match TRBD2. Per germline, CDR1 DFQATT and CDR2 SNEGSKA (reference sequence). There are 16 residues in the CDR3. The J segment lost 5 bases and the V segment lost 0 bases, leaving 8 bases of the junction unmatched. The CDR3 loop reads CSARDRLAGSTGELFF. In nucleotides, the CDR3 is TGCAGTGCTAGAGACAGGCTAGCGGGTTCGACCGGGGAGCTGTTTTTT.

This clonotype occurred a few times. V usage is TRBV24-1 and J usage is TRBJ2-5; 7 bases agree with TRBD1. The germline CDR1 and CDR2 sequences are KGHDR and SFDVKD. V gave up 4 bases and J gave up 0 bases; unmatched junction bases: 4. This CDR3 contains 15 residues. CDR3 coding DNA: TGTGCCACCAGTGACGCCGGGACAGACCAAGAGACCCAGTACTTC. This sequence encodes CATSDAGTDQETQYF.

The V and J genes are TRBV6-1 and TRBJ2-4; D perhaps matches TRBD2 (7 bases). Trimming pared 0 bases from V and 3 bases from J, leaving 15 bases between. This CDR3 comprises 17 residues. Germline CDR1 MNHNS, CDR2 SASEGT. The CDR3 is CASSEALAEGGKNIQYF. The CDR3 bases are TGTGCCAGCAGTGAAGCGCTAGCGGAGGGGGGCAAAAACATTCAGTACTTC.

The CDR3, as DNA: TGCGCCAGCAGCCCGGGCCGGGACAGGGGGGGAGAGACCCAGTACTTC. It is translated as CASSPGRDRGGETQYF. This rearrangement joins TRBV4-3 to TRBJ2-5; 11 nucleotides align to TRBD1. The CDR3 is made up of 16 amino acids. J lost 4 bases, V lost 4 bases, and 8 bases had no gene match. Per germline, CDR1 LGHNA and CDR2 YSLEER.

The chain has TRBV18 and TRBJ2-1; D is possibly TRBD1 or TRBD2 (5 bases each). CDR1 KGHSH and CDR2 LQKENI come from the germline V gene. V was trimmed by 6 bases and J by 6 bases, leaving 21 bases between them. The CDR3 contains 16 residues. CDR3 nucleotide sequence: TGTGCCAGCTCCCCAGTTAGGATGGCTGGGGGCAATGAGCAGTTCTTC. It yields the protein CASSPVRMAGGNEQFF.

V and J are TRBV19 and TRBJ1-1, with a possible D match to TRBD1 (5 bases). Trimming shortened V by 6 bases and J by 0 bases, and 14 bases separated the two germline ends. The CDR3 has 15 amino acids. Germline CDR1 is LNHDA and CDR2 is SQIVND (reference sequence). CDR3 sequence: CASRTPGRMNTEAFF. CDR3 nucleotides: TGTGCCAGTAGGACCCCGGGACGGATGAACACTGAAGCTTTCTTT.

This rearrangement joins TRBV28 to TRBJ1-2; a weak D match, TRBD1 (5 bases). This CDR3 has 13 amino acids. Trimming pared 5 bases from V and 3 bases from J, leaving 10 bases between. Germline V lookup: CDR1 MDHEN, CDR2 SYDVKM. The chain's CDR3 is CASSIGTDYGYTF. DNA for the CDR3: TGTGCCAGCAGTATAGGGACGGACTATGGCTACACCTTC.

This clonotype occurred a few times. The chain employs TRBV7-2 and TRBJ1-2; tentatively, D is TRBD1 (5 bases). This CDR3 contains 15 residues. V was cut by 5 bases and J by 4 bases, with 17 bases left in between. Germline CDR1 is SGHTA and CDR2 is FQGNSA. The CDR3 coding sequence is TGTGCCAGCAGCCCCCATGGTGGGGCCGCCTATGGCTACACCTTC. This translates into CASSPHGGAAYGYTF.

The genes are TRBV28 and TRBJ2-5, with 14 bases matching TRBD2. After removal of 10 bases from V and 5 bases from J, the junction contained 12 bases not matched to a gene. This CDR3 region has 16 residues. Germline CDR1 reads MDHEN; CDR2 reads SYDVKM. The CDR3 region is CATGRGTSGSGETQYF. CDR3 DNA: TGTGCCACAGGGCGGGGGACTAGCGGGAGTGGTGAGACCCAGTACTTC.

The chain combines TRBV20-1 with TRBJ2-1; maybe TRBD1 (6 bases). Germline lookup yields CDR1 DFQATT and CDR2 SNEGSKA (reference sequence). CDR3 length: 13 amino acids. Between the trimmed V and J ends, which lost 3 bases and 10 bases, there was a span of 16 bases. The CDR3 DNA sequence: TGCAGTGCTAGGGGGGCTAGCTGGGGGGAGCAGTTCTTC. Residues: CSARGASWGEQFF.

V is TRBV5-1 and J is TRBJ2-5, with D perhaps matching TRBD2 (6 bases). The germline gives CDR1 SGHRS, CDR2 YFSETQ. V was clipped by 4 bases and J by 3 bases, with 13 bases between them. The CDR3 has 14 amino acids. CDR3 nucleotide sequence: TGCGCCAGCAGCACGGGGGTGGGGGAAGAGACCCAGTACTTC. The encoded protein is CASSTGVGEETQYF.

The chain combines TRBV19 with TRBJ2-5; 7 bases agree with TRBD2. CDR3 length: 13 amino acids. The germline V gene encodes CDR1 LNHDA and CDR2 SQIVND (reference sequence). V shed 6 bases, J shed 4 bases, and the junction held 5 bases outside the gene matches. The CDR3 coding sequence is TGTGCCAGTAGGGGGGGGTACCGAGAGACCCAGTACTTC. Translating it yields CASRGGYRETQYF.

The rearrangement links TRBV27 to TRBJ2-1; D not certain. CDR1 and CDR2 from the germline V gene are MNHEY and SMNVEV (reference sequence). The CDR3 loop spans 19 amino acids. V dropped 3 bases and J dropped 0 bases, with 21 bases sitting between them. CDR3 DNA: TGTGCCAGCAGTTTGTCGTACCCGCGACTGCCGAGCTCCTACAATGAGCAGTTCTTC. Amino acid sequence: CASSLSYPRLPSSYNEQFF.

This clonotype was picked up a small number of times. V is TRBV7-8 and J is TRBJ2-6, with a possible D match to TRBD2 (5 bases). Trimming took off 1 base at V and 3 bases at J, with 10 bases between the two ends. Germline V gene data show CDR1 as SGHVS and CDR2 as FQNEAQ. CDR3 length equals 16 residues. The CDR3 sequence: CASSLVPGNGANVLTF. In nucleotides, the CDR3 is TGTGCCAGCAGCTTAGTCCCGGGGAATGGGGCCAACGTCCTGACTTTC.